The TCR beta chain under discussion was sequenced for a study of T cell responses to AZD1222 COVID-19 vaccine. Study results and limitations: At study baseline, merely five or six AZD1222 recipients were seropositive.

The length of the CDR3 is 11 residues. Germline loops: CDR1 WSHSY, CDR2 SAAADI. V was shortened by 1 base and J by 10 bases, with 7 bases between the two germline ends. Of note for this clone: Its antigen is still unknown.

Only in-frame clones appear in the TCRdb table, and some are missing; sequencing was by immunoSEQ multiplex PCR. The sample records about 170,000 clones, just over 90% being singletons. This material consisted of peripheral blood, taken on day 0 of AZD1222 vaccination. The genes are TRBV10-2 and TRBJ1-2, with D possibly being TRBD1 (5 bases). This TCR derives from an adult in good health. DNA for the CDR3: TGCGCCAGCAGTGAGTGGGGGAACTACACCTTC. The encoded protein is CASSEWGNYTF.